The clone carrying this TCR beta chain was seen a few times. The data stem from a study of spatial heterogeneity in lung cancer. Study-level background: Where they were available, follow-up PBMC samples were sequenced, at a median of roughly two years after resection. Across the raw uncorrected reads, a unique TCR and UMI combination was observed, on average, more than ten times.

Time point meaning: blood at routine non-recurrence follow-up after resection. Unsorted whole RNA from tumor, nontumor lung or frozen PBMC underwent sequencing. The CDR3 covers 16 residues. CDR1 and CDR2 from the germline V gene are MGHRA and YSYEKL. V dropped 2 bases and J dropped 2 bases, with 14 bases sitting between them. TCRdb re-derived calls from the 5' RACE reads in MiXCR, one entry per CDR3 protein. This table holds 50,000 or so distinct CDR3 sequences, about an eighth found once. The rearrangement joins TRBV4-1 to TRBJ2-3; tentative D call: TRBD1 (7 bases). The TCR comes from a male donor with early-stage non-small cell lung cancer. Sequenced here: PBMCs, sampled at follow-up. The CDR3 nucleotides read TGCGCCAGCAGCCAAACCGGGGGACAGTACACAGATACGCAGTATTTT. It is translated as CASSQTGGQYTDTQYF.